This TCR beta chain derives from a study of T cell changes during pregnancy in multiple sclerosis. The CDR3 covers 13 residues. Germline CDR1 and CDR2: GTSNPN and SVGIG (reference sequence). TCRdb keeps only in-frame clones here, not all; method: immunoSEQ multiplex PCR. Here the sample spans about 100,000 clones, roughly 92% being singletons. This sequence joins TRBV30 and TRBJ2-5; TRBD1 matches at 10 bases. Matching the DNA end better, TRBJ2-7 makes the J call doubtful. This clonotype was obtained from a female donor with multiple sclerosis, enrolled in a pregnancy study. The source material was peripheral blood, sampled in the first trimester of pregnancy. In nucleotides, the CDR3 is TGTGCCTGGACGGGACAGGGGTTCTACGAGCAGTACTTC. Encoded protein: CAWTGQGFYEQYF.